This TCR beta chain was profiled in a study of T cells expressing NK-cell markers. Reprocessing the 5' RACE reads, TCRdb reports a single entry for every CDR3 protein and omits DNA. This sample's clone table lists a few hundred thousand distinct CDR3 sequences. The germline gives CDR1 SGHVS, CDR2 FQNEAQ. There are 15 residues in the CDR3. The source material was blood T cells: a sorted CD56 or NKG2C T cell subset, CD4+ or CD8+ T cells, or bulk PBMC T cells (not recorded which). This TCR was sampled from a man aged 18-30 years in good health. This chain uses TRBV7-8 with TRBJ2-1. The CDR3 here is CASRPSGRAFDEQFF.